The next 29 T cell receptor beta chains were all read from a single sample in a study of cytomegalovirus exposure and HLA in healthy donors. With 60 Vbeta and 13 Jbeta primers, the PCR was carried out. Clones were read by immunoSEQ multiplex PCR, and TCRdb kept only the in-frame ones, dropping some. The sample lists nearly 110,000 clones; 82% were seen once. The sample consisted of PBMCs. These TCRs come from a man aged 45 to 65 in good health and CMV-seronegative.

CDR3 sequence reads: CASSLPPGVVAEQYF. For the CDR3, the DNA is TGTGCCAGCAGCCTCCCGCCGGGGGTAGTCGCCGAGCAGTACTTC. V gene TRBV11-2 combines with J gene TRBJ2-7, with D possibly matching TRBD2 (6 bases). V was shortened by 5 bases and J by 6 bases, with 20 bases between the two germline ends. The CDR3 sequence is 15 residues long. The germline gives CDR1 SGHAT, CDR2 FQNNGV.

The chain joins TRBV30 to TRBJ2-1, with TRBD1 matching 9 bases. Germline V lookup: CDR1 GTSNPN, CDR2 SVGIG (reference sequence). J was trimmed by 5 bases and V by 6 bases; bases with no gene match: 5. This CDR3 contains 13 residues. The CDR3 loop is CACDRGFNNEQFF. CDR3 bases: TGTGCCTGCGACAGGGGGTTTAACAATGAGCAGTTCTTC.

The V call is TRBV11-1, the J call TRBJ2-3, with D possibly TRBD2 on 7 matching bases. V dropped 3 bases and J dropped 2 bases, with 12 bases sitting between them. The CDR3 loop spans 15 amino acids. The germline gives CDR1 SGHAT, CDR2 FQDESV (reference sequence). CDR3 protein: CASSFRRGPTDTQYF. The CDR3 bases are TGTGCCAGCAGCTTCAGGCGGGGGCCCACAGATACGCAGTATTTT.

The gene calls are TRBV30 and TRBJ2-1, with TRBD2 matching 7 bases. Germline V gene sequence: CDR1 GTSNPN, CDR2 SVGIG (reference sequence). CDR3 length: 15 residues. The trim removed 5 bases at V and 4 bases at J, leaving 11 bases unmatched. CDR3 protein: CAWAGGGGLYNEQFF. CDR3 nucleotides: TGTGCCTGGGCCGGAGGCGGGGGTCTTTACAATGAGCAGTTCTTC.

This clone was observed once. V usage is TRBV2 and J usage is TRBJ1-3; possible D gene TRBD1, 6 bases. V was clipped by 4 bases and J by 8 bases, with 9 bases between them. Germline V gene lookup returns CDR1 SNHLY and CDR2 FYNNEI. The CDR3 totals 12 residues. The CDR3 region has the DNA TGTGCCAGCAGTGGACAGGCGGACACCATATATTTT. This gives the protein CASSGQADTIYF.

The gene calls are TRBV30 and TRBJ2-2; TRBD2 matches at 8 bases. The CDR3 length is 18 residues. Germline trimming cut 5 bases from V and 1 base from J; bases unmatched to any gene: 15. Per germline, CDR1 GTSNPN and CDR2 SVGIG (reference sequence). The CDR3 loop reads CAWGTPRGGLLNTGELFF. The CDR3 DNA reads TGTGCCTGGGGCACCCCACGGGGGGGGCTTCTGAACACCGGGGAGCTGTTTTTT.

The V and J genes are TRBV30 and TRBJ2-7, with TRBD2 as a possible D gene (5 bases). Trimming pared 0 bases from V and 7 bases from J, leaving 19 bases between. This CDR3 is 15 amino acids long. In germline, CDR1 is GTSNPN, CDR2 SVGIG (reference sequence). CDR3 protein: CAWSVKTPRTREQYF. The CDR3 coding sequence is TGTGCCTGGAGTGTAAAAACCCCTAGAACTAGGGAGCAGTACTTC.

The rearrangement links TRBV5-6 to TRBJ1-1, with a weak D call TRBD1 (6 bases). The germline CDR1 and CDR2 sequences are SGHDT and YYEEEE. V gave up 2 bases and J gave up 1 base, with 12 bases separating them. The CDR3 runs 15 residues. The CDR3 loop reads CASSFLQGGNTEAFF. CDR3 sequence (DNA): TGTGCCAGCAGCTTCCTACAGGGTGGGAACACTGAAGCTTTCTTT.

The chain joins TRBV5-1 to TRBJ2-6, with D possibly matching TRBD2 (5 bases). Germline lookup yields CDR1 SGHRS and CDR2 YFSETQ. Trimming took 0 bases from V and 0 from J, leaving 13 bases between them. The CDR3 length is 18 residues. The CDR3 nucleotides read TGCGCCAGCAGCTTGGGGGTTATAGGGAGCTCTGGGGCCAACGTCCTGACTTTC. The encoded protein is CASSLGVIGSSGANVLTF.

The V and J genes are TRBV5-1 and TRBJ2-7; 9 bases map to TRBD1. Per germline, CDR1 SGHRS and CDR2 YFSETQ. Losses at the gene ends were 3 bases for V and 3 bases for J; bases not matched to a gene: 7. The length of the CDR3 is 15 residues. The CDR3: CASSSRDRANYEQYF. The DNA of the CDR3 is TGCGCCAGCAGCTCCCGGGACAGGGCGAACTACGAGCAGTACTTC.

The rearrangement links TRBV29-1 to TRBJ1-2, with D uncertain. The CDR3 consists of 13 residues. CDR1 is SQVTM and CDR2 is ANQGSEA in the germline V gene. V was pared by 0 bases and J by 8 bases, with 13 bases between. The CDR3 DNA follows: TGCAGCGTTGAAGAGGGGAGCTCGGGGGGCTACACCTTC. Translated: CSVEEGSSGGYTF.

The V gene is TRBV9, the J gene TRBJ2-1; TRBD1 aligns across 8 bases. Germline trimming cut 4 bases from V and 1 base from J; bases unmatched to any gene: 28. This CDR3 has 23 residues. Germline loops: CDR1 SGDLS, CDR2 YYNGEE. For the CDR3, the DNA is TGTGCCAGCAGCCCTCGCCCGAGTCTTTCAGGGGGCGAGTCTGGAGTGTCCTACAATGAGCAGTTCTTC. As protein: CASSPRPSLSGGESGVSYNEQFF. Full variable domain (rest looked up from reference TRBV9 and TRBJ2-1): DSGVTQTPKHLITATGQRVTLRCSPRSGDLSVYWYQQSLDQGLQFLIQYYNGEERAKGNILERFSAQQFPDLHSELNLSSLELGDSALYFCASSPRPSLSGGESGVSYNEQFFGPGTRLTVL.

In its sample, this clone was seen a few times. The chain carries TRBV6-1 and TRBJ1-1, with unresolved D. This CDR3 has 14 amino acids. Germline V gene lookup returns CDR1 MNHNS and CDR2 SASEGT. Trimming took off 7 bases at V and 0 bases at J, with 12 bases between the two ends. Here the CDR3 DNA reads TGTGCCAGCACCTCGCGGGGATTGAACACTGAAGCTTTCTTT. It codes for CASTSRGLNTEAFF.

CDR3 region: CASSGQPSGANVLTF. The CDR3 DNA follows: TGTGCCAGCAGTGGACAACCATCTGGGGCCAACGTCCTGACTTTC. The V and J genes are TRBV6-1 and TRBJ2-6; D unclear. This CDR3 spans 15 amino acids. Trimming removed 4 bases at V and 1 base at J, with 8 bases between. Germline lookup yields CDR1 MNHNS and CDR2 SASEGT.

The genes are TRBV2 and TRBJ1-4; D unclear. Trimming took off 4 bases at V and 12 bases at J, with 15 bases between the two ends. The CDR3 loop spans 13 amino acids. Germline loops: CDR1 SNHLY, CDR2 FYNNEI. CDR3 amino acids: CASSARERGELFF. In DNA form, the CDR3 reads TGTGCCAGCAGTGCTCGCGAGCGCGGGGAACTGTTTTTT.

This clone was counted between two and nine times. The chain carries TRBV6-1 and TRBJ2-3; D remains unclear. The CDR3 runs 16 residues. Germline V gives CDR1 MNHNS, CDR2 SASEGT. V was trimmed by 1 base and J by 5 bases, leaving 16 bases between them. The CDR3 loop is CASSEVLPRHGDTQYF. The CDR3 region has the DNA TGTGCCAGCAGTGAAGTTTTGCCTAGGCATGGAGATACGCAGTATTTT.

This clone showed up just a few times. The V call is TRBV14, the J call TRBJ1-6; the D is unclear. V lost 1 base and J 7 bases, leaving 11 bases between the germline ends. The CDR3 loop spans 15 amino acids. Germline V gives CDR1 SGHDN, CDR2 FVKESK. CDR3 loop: CASSQGAGGNSPLHF. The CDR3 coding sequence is TGTGCCAGCAGCCAAGGTGCAGGAGGGAATTCACCCCTCCACTTT.

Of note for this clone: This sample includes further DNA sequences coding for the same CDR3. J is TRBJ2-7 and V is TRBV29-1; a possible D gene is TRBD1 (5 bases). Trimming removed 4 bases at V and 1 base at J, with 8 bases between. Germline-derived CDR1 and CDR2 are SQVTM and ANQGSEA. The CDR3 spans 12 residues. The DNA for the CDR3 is TGCAGCGTTGGGGGCAGGTCCTACGAGCAGTACTTC. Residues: CSVGGRSYEQYF.

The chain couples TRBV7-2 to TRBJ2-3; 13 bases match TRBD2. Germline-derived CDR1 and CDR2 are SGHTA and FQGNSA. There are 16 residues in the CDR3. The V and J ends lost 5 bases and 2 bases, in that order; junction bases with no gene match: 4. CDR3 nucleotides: TGTGCCAGCAGCCGTGGACTAGCGGGGGACACAGATACGCAGTATTTT. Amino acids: CASSRGLAGDTDTQYF.

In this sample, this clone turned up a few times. CDR3 in amino acids: CASSFTALNTEAFF. The CDR3 DNA sequence: TGTGCCAGCAGCTTTACAGCATTGAACACTGAAGCTTTCTTT. This chain joins TRBV7-9 and TRBJ1-1; D unresolved. CDR1 is SEHNR and CDR2 is FQNEAQ in the germline V gene (reference sequence). Trimming removed 3 bases at V and 0 bases at J, with 8 bases between. CDR3 length: 14 residues.

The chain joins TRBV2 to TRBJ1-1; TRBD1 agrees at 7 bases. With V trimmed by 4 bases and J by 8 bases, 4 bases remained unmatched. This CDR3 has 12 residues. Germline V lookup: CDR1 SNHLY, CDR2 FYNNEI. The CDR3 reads CASSARGNEAFF. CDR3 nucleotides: TGTGCCAGCAGTGCCAGGGGGAACGAAGCTTTCTTT. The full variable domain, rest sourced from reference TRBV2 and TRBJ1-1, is EPEVTQTPSHQVTQMGQEVILRCVPISNHLYFYWYRQILGQKVEFLVSFYNNEISEKSEIFDDQFSVERPDGSNFTLKIRSTKLEDSAMYFCASSARGNEAFFGQGTRLTVV.

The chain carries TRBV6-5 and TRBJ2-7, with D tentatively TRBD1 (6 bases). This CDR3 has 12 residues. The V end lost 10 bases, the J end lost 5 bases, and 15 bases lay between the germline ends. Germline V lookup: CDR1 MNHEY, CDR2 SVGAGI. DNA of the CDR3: TGTGCCACCGCCCTGGACAGCCACGAGCAGTACGTC. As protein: CATALDSHEQYV.

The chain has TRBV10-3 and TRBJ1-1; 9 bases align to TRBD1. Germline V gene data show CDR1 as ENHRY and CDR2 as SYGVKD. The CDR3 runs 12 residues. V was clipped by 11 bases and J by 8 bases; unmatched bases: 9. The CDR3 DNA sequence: TGTGCCTCCAGGGACAGGGAGGTCGAAGCTTTCTTT. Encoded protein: CASRDREVEAFF.

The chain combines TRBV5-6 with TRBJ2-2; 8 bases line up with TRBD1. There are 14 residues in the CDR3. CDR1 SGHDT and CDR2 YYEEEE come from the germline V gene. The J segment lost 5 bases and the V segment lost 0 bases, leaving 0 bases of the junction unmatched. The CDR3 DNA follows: TGTGCCAGCAGCTTGGGGACAGGGACCGGGGAGCTGTTTTTT. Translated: CASSLGTGTGELFF.

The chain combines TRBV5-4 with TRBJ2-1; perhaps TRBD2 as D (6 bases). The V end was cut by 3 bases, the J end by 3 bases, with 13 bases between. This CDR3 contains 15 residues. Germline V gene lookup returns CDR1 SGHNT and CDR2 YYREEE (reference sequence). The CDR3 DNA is TGTGCCAGCAGCTCATCAACCGGGGGCTACAATGAGCAGTTCTTC. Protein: CASSSSTGGYNEQFF.

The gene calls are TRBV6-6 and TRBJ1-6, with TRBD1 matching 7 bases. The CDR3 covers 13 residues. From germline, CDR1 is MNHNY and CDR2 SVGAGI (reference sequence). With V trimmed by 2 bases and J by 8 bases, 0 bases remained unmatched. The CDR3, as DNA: TGTGCCAGCAGTTACACAGGGGATTCACCCCTCCACTTT. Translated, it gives CASSYTGDSPLHF.

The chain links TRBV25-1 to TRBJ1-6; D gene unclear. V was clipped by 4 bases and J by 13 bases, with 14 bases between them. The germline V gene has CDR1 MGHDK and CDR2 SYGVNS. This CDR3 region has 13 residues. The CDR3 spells CASSAPSGRPLHF. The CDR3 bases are TGTGCCAGCAGTGCGCCCTCGGGGAGGCCCCTCCACTTT.

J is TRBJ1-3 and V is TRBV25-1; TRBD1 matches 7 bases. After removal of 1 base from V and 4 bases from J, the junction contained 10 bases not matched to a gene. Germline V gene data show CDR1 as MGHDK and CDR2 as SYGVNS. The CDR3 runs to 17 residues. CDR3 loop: CASSESPHRGSGNTIYF. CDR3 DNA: TGTGCCAGCAGTGAATCCCCCCACAGGGGCTCAGGAAACACCATATATTTT. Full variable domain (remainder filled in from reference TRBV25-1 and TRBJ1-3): EADIYQTPRYLVIGTGKKITLECSQTMGHDKMYWYQQDPGMELHLIHYSYGVNSTEKGDLSSESTVSRIRTEHFPLTLESARPSHTSQYLCASSESPHRGSGNTIYFGEGSWLTVV.

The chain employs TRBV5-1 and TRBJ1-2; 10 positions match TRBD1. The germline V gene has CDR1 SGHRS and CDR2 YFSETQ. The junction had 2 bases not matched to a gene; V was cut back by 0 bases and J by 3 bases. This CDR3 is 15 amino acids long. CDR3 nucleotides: TGCGCCAGCAGCTTGGCCGGACAGGGGGACTATGGCTACACCTTC. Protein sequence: CASSLAGQGDYGYTF.